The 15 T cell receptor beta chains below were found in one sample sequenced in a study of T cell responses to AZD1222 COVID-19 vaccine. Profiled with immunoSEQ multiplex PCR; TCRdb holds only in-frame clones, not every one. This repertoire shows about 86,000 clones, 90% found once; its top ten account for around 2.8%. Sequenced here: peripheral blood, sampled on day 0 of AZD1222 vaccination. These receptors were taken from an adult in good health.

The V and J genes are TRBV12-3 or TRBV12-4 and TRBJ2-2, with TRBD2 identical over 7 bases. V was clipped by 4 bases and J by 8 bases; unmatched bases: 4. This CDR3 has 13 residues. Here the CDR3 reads CASSSKRGGELFF. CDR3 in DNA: TGTGCCAGCAGTTCCAAGCGGGGAGGGGAGCTGTTTTTT.

The CDR3 nucleotides read TGTGCCAGCTCGCGACCGGGACAGGGTTTTTACGAGCAGTACTTC. It codes for CASSRPGQGFYEQYF. This chain joins TRBV18 and TRBJ2-7, with 9 positions matching TRBD1. CDR3 length equals 15 residues. Germline V CDR1 and CDR2: KGHSH, LQKENI. The V segment lost 6 bases and the J segment 4 bases; nucleotides outside the gene matches: 10.

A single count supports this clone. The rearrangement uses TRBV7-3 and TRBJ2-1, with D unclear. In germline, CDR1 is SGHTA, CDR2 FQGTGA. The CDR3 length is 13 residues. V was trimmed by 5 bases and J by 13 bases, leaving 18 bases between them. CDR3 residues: CASSPPQSSIQFF. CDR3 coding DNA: TGTGCCAGCAGCCCCCCCCAAAGTTCCATCCAGTTCTTC.

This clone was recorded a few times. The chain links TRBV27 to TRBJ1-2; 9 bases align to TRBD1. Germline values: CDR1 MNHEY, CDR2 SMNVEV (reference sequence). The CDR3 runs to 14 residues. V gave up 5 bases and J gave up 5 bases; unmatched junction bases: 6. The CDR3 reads CASSNTGGWYGYTF. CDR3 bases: TGTGCCAGCAGTAACACAGGGGGCTGGTATGGCTACACCTTC.

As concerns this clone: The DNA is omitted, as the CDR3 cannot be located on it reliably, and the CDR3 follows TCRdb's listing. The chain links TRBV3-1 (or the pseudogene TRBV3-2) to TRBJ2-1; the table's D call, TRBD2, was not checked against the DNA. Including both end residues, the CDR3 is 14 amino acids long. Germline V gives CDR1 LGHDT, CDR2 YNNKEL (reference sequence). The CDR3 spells CASSQVGQGSGEFF.

The CDR3 sequence is CASSSQGAPPGNEQFF. The CDR3 DNA reads as TGTGCCAGCAGCTCCCAAGGTGCGCCCCCTGGGAATGAGCAGTTCTTC. The chain couples TRBV9 to TRBJ2-1; D ambiguous. The length of the CDR3 is 16 residues. The V and J ends lost 4 bases and 7 bases respectively, with 21 bases between them. Looked up from germline, CDR1 is SGDLS and CDR2 is YYNGEE.

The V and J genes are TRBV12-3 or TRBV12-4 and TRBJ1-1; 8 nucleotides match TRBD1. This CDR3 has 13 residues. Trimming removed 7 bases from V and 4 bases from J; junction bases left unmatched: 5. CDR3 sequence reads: CASTKDRATEAFF. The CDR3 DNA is TGTGCCAGCACCAAGGACAGGGCCACTGAAGCTTTCTTT.

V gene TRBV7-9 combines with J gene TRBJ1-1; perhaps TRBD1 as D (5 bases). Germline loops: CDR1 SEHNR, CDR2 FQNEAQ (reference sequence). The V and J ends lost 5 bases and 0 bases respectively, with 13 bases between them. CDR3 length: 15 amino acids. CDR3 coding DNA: TGTGCCAGCAGCCTACGCAGGGAACTGAACACTGAAGCTTTCTTT. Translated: CASSLRRELNTEAFF. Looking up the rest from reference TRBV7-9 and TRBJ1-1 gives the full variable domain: DTGVSQNPRHKITKRGQNVTFRCDPISEHNRLYWYRQTLGQGPEFLTYFQNEAQLEKSRLLSDRFSAERPKGSFSTLEIQRTEQGDSAMYLCASSLRRELNTEAFFGQGTRLTVV.

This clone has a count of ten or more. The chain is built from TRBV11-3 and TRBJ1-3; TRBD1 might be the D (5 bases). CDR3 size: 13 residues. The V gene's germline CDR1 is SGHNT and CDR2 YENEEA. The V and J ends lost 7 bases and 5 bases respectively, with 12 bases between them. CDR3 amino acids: CASIPKGRNTIYF. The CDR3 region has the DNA TGTGCCAGCATCCCAAAGGGGAGAAACACCATATATTTT. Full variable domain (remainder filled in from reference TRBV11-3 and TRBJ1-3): EAGVVQSPRYKIIEKKQPVAFWCNPISGHNTLYWYLQNLGQGPELLIRYENEEAVDDSQLPKDRFSAERLKGVDSTLKIQPAELGDSAVYLCASIPKGRNTIYFGEGSWLTVV.

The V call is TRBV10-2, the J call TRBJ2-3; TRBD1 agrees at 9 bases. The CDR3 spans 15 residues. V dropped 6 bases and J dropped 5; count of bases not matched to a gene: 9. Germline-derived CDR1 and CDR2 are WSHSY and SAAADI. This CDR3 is CASRPGTGRGDTQYF. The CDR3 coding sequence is TGCGCCAGCAGGCCCGGGACAGGGCGTGGAGATACGCAGTATTTT.

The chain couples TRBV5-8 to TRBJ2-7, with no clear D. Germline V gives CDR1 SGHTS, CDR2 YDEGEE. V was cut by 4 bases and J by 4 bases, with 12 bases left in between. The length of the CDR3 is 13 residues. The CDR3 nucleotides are TGTGCCAGCAGCCCGAGGACGGTATACGAGCAGTACTTC. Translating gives CASSPRTVYEQYF. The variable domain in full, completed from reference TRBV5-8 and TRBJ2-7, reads EAGVTQSPTHLIKTRGQQATLRCSPISGHTSVYWYQQALGLGLQFLLWYDEGEERNRGNFPPRFSGRQFPNYSSELNVNALELEDSALYLCASSPRTVYEQYFGPGTRLTVT.

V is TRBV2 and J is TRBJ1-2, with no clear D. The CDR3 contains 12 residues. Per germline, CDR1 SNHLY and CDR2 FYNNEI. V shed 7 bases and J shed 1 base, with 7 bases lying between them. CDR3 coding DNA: TGTGCCAGCATATCGGATAACTATGGCTACACCTTC. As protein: CASISDNYGYTF.

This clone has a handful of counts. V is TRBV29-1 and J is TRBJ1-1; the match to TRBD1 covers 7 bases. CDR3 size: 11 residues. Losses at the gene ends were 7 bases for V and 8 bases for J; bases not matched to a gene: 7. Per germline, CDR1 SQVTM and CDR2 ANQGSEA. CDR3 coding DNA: TGCAGCGCCCGGACAGGTTTCGAAGCTTTCTTT. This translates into CSARTGFEAFF.

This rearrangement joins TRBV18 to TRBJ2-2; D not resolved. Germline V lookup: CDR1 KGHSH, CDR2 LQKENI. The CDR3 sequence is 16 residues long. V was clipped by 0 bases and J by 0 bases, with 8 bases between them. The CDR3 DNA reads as TGTGCCAGCTCACCACCAGTTCGATCGAACACCGGGGAGCTGTTTTTT. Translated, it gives CASSPPVRSNTGELFF.

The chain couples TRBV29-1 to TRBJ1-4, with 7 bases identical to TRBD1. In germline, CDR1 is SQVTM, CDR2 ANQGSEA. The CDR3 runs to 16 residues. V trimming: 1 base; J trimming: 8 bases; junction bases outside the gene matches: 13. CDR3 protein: CSVEGGSTGALEKLFF. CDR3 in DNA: TGCAGCGTTGAAGGCGGGAGTACAGGGGCTCTGGAAAAACTGTTTTTT.